These T cell receptor beta chains were read from a single sample in a study of T cell changes during pregnancy in multiple sclerosis. Here immunoSEQ multiplex PCR was the method, and the copy in TCRdb shows in-frame clones only, minus some. The sample includes 74,000 or so clones, approximately 92% of them seen just once. Sequences were derived from CD4+ T cells from peripheral blood mononuclear cells, sampled before pregnancy. These receptors were taken from a female donor with multiple sclerosis, enrolled in a pregnancy study. Each CDR3 is given with its conserved first and last residue. A D gene is named only where the DNA matches it firmly. Clone size appears in some rows only: once, few, many, or a class for an expanded clone.

clone_size: -; v_call: TRBV5-4; j_call: TRBJ2-7; d_call: TRBD2; cdr3_nt: TGTGCCAGCAGCTCTGGACTAGCGGCTCCAAACTACGAGCAGTACTTC; cdr3_aa: CASSSGLAAPNYEQYF
clone_size: -; v_call: TRBV28; j_call: TRBJ2-6; d_call: -; cdr3_nt: TGTGCCAGCAGTCAGCCTAGCCGTTCTGGGGCCAACGTCCTGACTTTC; cdr3_aa: CASSQPSRSGANVLTF
clone_size: -; v_call: TRBV27; j_call: TRBJ2-7; d_call: TRBD1; cdr3_nt: TGTGCCAGCAGTTCCCCGAGGACAGGGCCCCCCTACGAGCAGTACTTC; cdr3_aa: CASSSPRTGPPYEQYF
clone_size: -; v_call: TRBV5-1; j_call: TRBJ2-5; d_call: TRBD1; cdr3_nt: TGCGCCAGCAGCTTTTTTTCAGGGGGCCAAGAGACCCAGTACTTC; cdr3_aa: CASSFFSGGQETQYF
clone_size: -; v_call: TRBV5-8; j_call: TRBJ1-4; d_call: TRBD1; cdr3_nt: TGTGCCAGCAGCTTCGGGACAGGGAGTATTCGGCGCGATGAAAAACTGTTTTTT; cdr3_aa: CASSFGTGSIRRDEKLFF
clone_size: -; v_call: TRBV6-1; j_call: TRBJ2-7; d_call: TRBD1; cdr3_nt: TGTGCCAGCAACCGGGACAGGTCCTACGAGCAGTACTTC; cdr3_aa: CASNRDRSYEQYF
clone_size: -; v_call: TRBV9; j_call: TRBJ2-7; d_call: TRBD2; cdr3_nt: TGTGCCAGCAGCGTAGGATCGGGGGGGTCCTACGAGCAGTACTTC; cdr3_aa: CASSVGSGGSYEQYF
clone_size: -; v_call: TRBV7-2; j_call: TRBJ1-2; d_call: TRBD1; cdr3_nt: TGTGCCAGCAGCCGGACAGGGGTGTCTGGCTACACCTTC; cdr3_aa: CASSRTGVSGYTF
clone_size: -; v_call: TRBV11-3; j_call: TRBJ2-3; d_call: -; cdr3_nt: TGTGCCAGCAGCTCCGGGGGAACAGATACGCAGTATTTT; cdr3_aa: CASSSGGTDTQYF
clone_size: -; v_call: TRBV5-5; j_call: TRBJ2-7; d_call: -; cdr3_nt: TGTGCCAGCAGCTCACCGGGGTTGCCTGAGTGGTACTTC; cdr3_aa: CASSSPGLPEWYF
clone_size: -; v_call: TRBV6-1; j_call: TRBJ2-5; d_call: -; cdr3_nt: TGTGCCAGCAAGGGGCGGATCCAAGAGACCCAGTACTTC; cdr3_aa: CASKGRIQETQYF
clone_size: -; v_call: TRBV10-3; j_call: TRBJ2-7; d_call: TRBD1; cdr3_nt: TGTGCCATCATGGGGGGACAGGCGGCCTACGAGCAGTACTTC; cdr3_aa: CAIMGGQAAYEQYF
clone_size: once; v_call: TRBV30; j_call: TRBJ2-1; d_call: TRBD2; cdr3_nt: TGTGCCTGGAATAAAGCGGGAGACCGGGATGAGCAGTTCTTC; cdr3_aa: CAWNKAGDRDEQFF
clone_size: -; v_call: TRBV5-1; j_call: TRBJ1-3; d_call: -; cdr3_nt: TGCGCCAGCAGCCCAACCCCGGGACTGTCTGGAAACACCATATATTTT; cdr3_aa: CASSPTPGLSGNTIYF
clone_size: -; v_call: TRBV6-6; j_call: TRBJ1-5; d_call: TRBD1; cdr3_nt: TGTGCCAGCAAGATGGGGACAGGGGATCAGCCCCAGCATTTT; cdr3_aa: CASKMGTGDQPQHF
clone_size: -; v_call: TRBV10-3; j_call: TRBJ2-2; d_call: -; cdr3_nt: TGTGCCACGTCCCGGGGTATCGGGGAGCTGTTTTTT; cdr3_aa: CATSRGIGELFF
clone_size: once; v_call: TRBV25-1; j_call: TRBJ1-2; d_call: -; cdr3_nt: TGTGCCAGCAGGGGCAGCATGAACTATGGCTACACCTTC; cdr3_aa: CASRGSMNYGYTF
clone_size: once; v_call: TRBV11-2; j_call: TRBJ2-1; d_call: -; cdr3_nt: TGTGCCAGCAGCTTATGGGGCTCGAGCTCCTACAATGAGCAGTTCTTC; cdr3_aa: CASSLWGSSSYNEQFF
clone_size: -; v_call: TRBV10-3; j_call: TRBJ2-2; d_call: TRBD2; cdr3_nt: TGTGCCATCGGGACTAGCGGGAGGGCCTTTTCCGGGGAGCTGTTTTTT; cdr3_aa: CAIGTSGRAFSGELFF
clone_size: -; v_call: TRBV4-2; j_call: TRBJ1-1; d_call: -; cdr3_nt: TGTGCCAGCAGCCAAGACTGGGGGGAAACTGAAGCTTTCTTT; cdr3_aa: CASSQDWGETEAFF
clone_size: -; v_call: TRBV7-8; j_call: TRBJ2-7; d_call: TRBD2; cdr3_nt: TGTGCCAGCAGCCGGACTAGCGTCACCTACGAGCAGTACTTC; cdr3_aa: CASSRTSVTYEQYF
clone_size: -; v_call: TRBV28; j_call: TRBJ2-5; d_call: -; cdr3_nt: TGTGCCAGCAGTTTGGGTGAGGGGACCCAGTACTTC; cdr3_aa: CASSLGEGTQYF
clone_size: -; v_call: TRBV5-1; j_call: TRBJ2-3; d_call: -; cdr3_nt: TGCGCCAGCAGCTTGGCCGGGATTACGCAGTATTTT; cdr3_aa: CASSLAGITQYF
clone_size: -; v_call: TRBV18; j_call: TRBJ1-2; d_call: -; cdr3_nt: TGTGCCAGCTCAACTGACAGTAACCTCTATGGCTACACCTTC; cdr3_aa: CASSTDSNLYGYTF
clone_size: -; v_call: TRBV2; j_call: TRBJ1-4; d_call: -; cdr3_nt: TGTGCCAGCAGGAAGGCCCGGGGGGATCAAAAACTGTTTTTT; cdr3_aa: CASRKARGDQKLFF
clone_size: -; v_call: TRBV5-6; j_call: TRBJ1-6; d_call: TRBD1; cdr3_nt: TGTGCCAGCAGCTTGGATGGGTCGACAGGGGTGGATTCACCCCTCCACTTT; cdr3_aa: CASSLDGSTGVDSPLHF
clone_size: -; v_call: TRBV7-8; j_call: TRBJ1-1; d_call: -; cdr3_nt: TGTGCCAGCAGCAGGGAGGGCGGTGAAGCTTTCTTT; cdr3_aa: CASSREGGEAFF
clone_size: -; v_call: TRBV5-4; j_call: TRBJ2-7; d_call: -; cdr3_nt: TGTGCCAGCAGCCCGAGGGGCGGGAACTACGAGCAGTACTTC; cdr3_aa: CASSPRGGNYEQYF
clone_size: -; v_call: TRBV2; j_call: TRBJ2-2; d_call: TRBD1; cdr3_nt: TGTGCCAGCAGGGACCGGGACAGGAACACCGGGGAGCTGTTTTTT; cdr3_aa: CASRDRDRNTGELFF
clone_size: once; v_call: TRBV20-1; j_call: TRBJ2-5; d_call: -; cdr3_nt: TGCAGTGCTAGCCAGAAAGAGACCCAGTACTTC; cdr3_aa: CSASQKETQYF
clone_size: few; v_call: TRBV6-5; j_call: TRBJ1-2; d_call: TRBD1; cdr3_nt: TGTGCCAGCAGTTACTCAAGGGGGCACTATGGCTACACCTTC; cdr3_aa: CASSYSRGHYGYTF
clone_size: -; v_call: TRBV5-6; j_call: TRBJ2-7; d_call: -; cdr3_nt: TGTGCCAGCAGCTTGGGTCCACTTTCCTACGAGCAGTACTTC; cdr3_aa: CASSLGPLSYEQYF
clone_size: -; v_call: TRBV2; j_call: TRBJ1-2; d_call: TRBD1; cdr3_nt: TGTGCCAGCAGTCCCGGGACAGAAAACTATGGCTACACCTTC; cdr3_aa: CASSPGTENYGYTF
clone_size: -; v_call: TRBV4-1; j_call: TRBJ2-3; d_call: -; cdr3_nt: TGCGCCAGCAGCCAAGATCTCGCGGCCACAGATACGCAGTATTTT; cdr3_aa: CASSQDLAATDTQYF
clone_size: once; v_call: TRBV5-4; j_call: TRBJ2-3; d_call: -; cdr3_nt: TGTGCCAGCAGCTTGGCAGGGGGCACAGATACGCAGTATTTT; cdr3_aa: CASSLAGGTDTQYF
clone_size: -; v_call: TRBV13; j_call: TRBJ1-3; d_call: -; cdr3_nt: TGTGCCAGCAGCGCGGACATATACTCTGGAAACACCATATATTTT; cdr3_aa: CASSADIYSGNTIYF
clone_size: -; v_call: TRBV5-4; j_call: TRBJ2-7; d_call: -; cdr3_nt: TGTGCCAGCAGCCACCCACTAGCAGCGGCCGAGCAGTACTTC; cdr3_aa: CASSHPLAAAEQYF
clone_size: -; v_call: TRBV11-2; j_call: TRBJ1-2; d_call: -; cdr3_nt: TGTGCCAGCAGCACCCCCCGCACAGGGACTAACTATGGCTACACCTTC; cdr3_aa: CASSTPRTGTNYGYTF
clone_size: -; v_call: TRBV7-2; j_call: TRBJ2-1; d_call: -; cdr3_nt: TGTGCCAGCAGCTTATTACATACGAACAATGAGCAGTTCTTC; cdr3_aa: CASSLLHTNNEQFF
clone_size: -; v_call: TRBV9; j_call: TRBJ2-1; d_call: TRBD2; cdr3_nt: TGTGCCAGCAGCGTAGGGTCAAGCGGGAGCAATGAGCAGTTCTTC; cdr3_aa: CASSVGSSGSNEQFF
clone_size: -; v_call: TRBV6-5; j_call: TRBJ2-5; d_call: TRBD1; cdr3_nt: TGTGCCAGCAGTTACAGGGGGCAGGGGGCAAAGGAGACCCAGTACTTC; cdr3_aa: CASSYRGQGAKETQYF
clone_size: once; v_call: TRBV6-5; j_call: TRBJ2-7; d_call: -; cdr3_nt: TGTGCCAGCAGACAAGCCCGAGGCGGCGAGCAGTACTTC; cdr3_aa: CASRQARGGEQYF
clone_size: -; v_call: TRBV9; j_call: TRBJ1-2; d_call: -; cdr3_nt: TGTGCCAGCAGCCGGGTGTCACAGGCGGATGGCTACACCTTC; cdr3_aa: CASSRVSQADGYTF
clone_size: -; v_call: TRBV6-1; j_call: TRBJ2-5; d_call: TRBD1; cdr3_nt: TGTGCCAGCACCCAAGAACCGGGACAGCAAGAGACCCAGTACTTC; cdr3_aa: CASTQEPGQQETQYF
clone_size: -; v_call: TRBV5-4; j_call: TRBJ2-5; d_call: -; cdr3_nt: TGTGCCAGCAGCCGAGACATTTCGGAGACCCAGTACTTC; cdr3_aa: CASSRDISETQYF
clone_size: -; v_call: TRBV18; j_call: TRBJ2-1; d_call: -; cdr3_nt: TGTGCCAGCTCACCACCGAGCCTTTACTACAATGAGCAGTTCTTC; cdr3_aa: CASSPPSLYYNEQFF
clone_size: -; v_call: TRBV7-3; j_call: TRBJ1-2; d_call: -; cdr3_nt: TGTGCCAGCAGCTTAACCGGCACAGGGTCTGTCTACACCTTC; cdr3_aa: CASSLTGTGSVYTF
clone_size: -; v_call: TRBV5-3; j_call: TRBJ2-7; d_call: -; cdr3_nt: TGTGCCAGAAGCTTAGACTCGGACGAGCAGTACTTC; cdr3_aa: CARSLDSDEQYF
clone_size: -; v_call: TRBV5-6; j_call: TRBJ1-2; d_call: -; cdr3_nt: TGTGCCAGCAGCTTTGGCAGGGTAGGTGGCTACACCTTC; cdr3_aa: CASSFGRVGGYTF
clone_size: -; v_call: TRBV19; j_call: TRBJ1-4; d_call: TRBD1; cdr3_nt: TGTGCCAGTAGTCGACCCCGCGGGACAGGGCAAGAAAAACTGTTTTTT; cdr3_aa: CASSRPRGTGQEKLFF
clone_size: -; v_call: TRBV5-6; j_call: TRBJ2-5; d_call: TRBD1; cdr3_nt: TGTGCCAGCAGCTTGGTCGGGACAGGGGCCCCCCATCACGGGGAGACCCAGTACTTC; cdr3_aa: CASSLVGTGAPHHGETQYF
clone_size: once; v_call: TRBV7-9; j_call: TRBJ2-1; d_call: TRBD2; cdr3_nt: TGTGCCAGCAGCTTGACGGGGGGAGAGAATGAGCAGTTCTTC; cdr3_aa: CASSLTGGENEQFF
clone_size: -; v_call: TRBV27; j_call: TRBJ2-2; d_call: TRBD1; cdr3_nt: TGTGCCAGCAGTCGTTACAGGGGTATGGGCGGGGAGCTGTTTTTT; cdr3_aa: CASSRYRGMGGELFF
clone_size: -; v_call: TRBV19; j_call: TRBJ2-1; d_call: -; cdr3_nt: TGTGCCAGTAGTATTAAGGGGGATACTGAGCAGTTCTTC; cdr3_aa: CASSIKGDTEQFF
clone_size: -; v_call: TRBV6-1; j_call: TRBJ2-4; d_call: TRBD1; cdr3_nt: TGTGCCAGCAATGGACAGGTGATAGCCAAAAACATTCAGTACTTC; cdr3_aa: CASNGQVIAKNIQYF
clone_size: -; v_call: TRBV5-4; j_call: TRBJ1-1; d_call: -; cdr3_nt: TGTGCCAGCAGCTTGAGAGGGCTGGACACTGAAGCTTTCTTT; cdr3_aa: CASSLRGLDTEAFF
clone_size: -; v_call: TRBV19; j_call: TRBJ1-4; d_call: -; cdr3_nt: TGTGCCAGTAGTTCTAGGACAGACGTCGGTGAAAAACTGTTTTTT; cdr3_aa: CASSSRTDVGEKLFF
clone_size: -; v_call: TRBV27; j_call: TRBJ1-3; d_call: TRBD1; cdr3_nt: TGTGCCAGCAGTCCCCCTTGGACAGGAGAAAAGGGAAACACCATATATTTT; cdr3_aa: CASSPPWTGEKGNTIYF
clone_size: -; v_call: TRBV6-5; j_call: TRBJ1-1; d_call: -; cdr3_nt: TGTGCCAGCAGCTGGAGAGGGAACACTGAAGCTTTCTTT; cdr3_aa: CASSWRGNTEAFF